A single sample is the source of the 17 T cell receptor beta chains below, sequenced in a study of cytomegalovirus exposure and HLA in healthy donors. The PCR had 60 Vbeta and 13 Jbeta primers. Repertoires were generated with immunoSEQ multiplex PCR, while TCRdb's copy carries only in-frame clones and drops some. This sample yields 200,000 or so clones, of which roughly 84% are seen a single time; about 0.26% belongs to the top ten. The sample taken for sequencing was PBMCs. The receptor set was obtained from a boy aged 5-17 years in good health and CMV-seronegative.

The chain recombines TRBV12-5 with TRBJ1-1; the D gene is possibly TRBD1 (6 bases). Germline CDR1 and CDR2: LGHNT and FRNRAP. Trimming took off 0 bases at V and 1 base at J, with 6 bases between the two ends. This CDR3 region has 14 residues. DNA for the CDR3: TGTGCTAGTGGTTTGGTAGGGGGGAACACTGAAGCTTTCTTT. Encoded protein: CASGLVGGNTEAFF. The full variable domain, with the rest looked up from reference TRBV12-5 and TRBJ1-1, is DARVTQTPRHKVTEMGQEVTMRCQPILGHNTVFWYRQTMMQGLELLAYFRNRAPLDDSGMPKDRFSAEMPDATLATLKIQPSEPRDSAVYFCASGLVGGNTEAFFGQGTRLTVV.

This chain uses TRBV28 with TRBJ2-7; D unclear. Trimming pared 5 bases from V and 3 bases from J, leaving 5 bases between. The CDR3 has 11 amino acids. The germline V gene encodes CDR1 MDHEN and CDR2 SYDVKM. CDR3 nucleotides: TGTGCCAGCAGTGTTATCTACGAGCAGTACTTC. Translating it yields CASSVIYEQYF.

The chain carries TRBV5-1 and TRBJ2-7, with 9 bases that match TRBD1. The length of the CDR3 is 15 residues. The ends lost 4 bases at V and 4 bases at J; junction bases unmatched: 9. Per germline, CDR1 SGHRS and CDR2 YFSETQ. CDR3 loop: CASSGKQGARYEQYF. In nucleotides, the CDR3 is TGCGCCAGCAGCGGAAAACAGGGGGCGAGGTACGAGCAGTACTTC.

Here the CDR3 reads CASSGLFTDTQYF. The CDR3 nucleotides read TGTGCCAGCTCGGGACTTTTCACAGATACGCAGTATTTT. The chain has TRBV6-1 and TRBJ2-3, with a possible D match to TRBD2 (6 bases). The CDR3 length is 13 residues. Germline values: CDR1 MNHNS, CDR2 SASEGT. V dropped 8 bases and J dropped 2 bases, with 11 bases sitting between them.

The J gene is TRBJ2-2, the V gene TRBV7-6, with D possibly matching TRBD1 (8 bases). Germline lookup yields CDR1 SGHVS and CDR2 FNYEAQ. V lost 4 bases, J lost 7 bases, and 10 bases lay in between. The CDR3 loop spans 13 amino acids. CDR3 DNA sequence: TGTGCCAGCAGCTACAGGGGGGGCGGGGAGCTGTTTTTT. Protein sequence: CASSYRGGGELFF.

This rearrangement joins TRBV6-5 to TRBJ1-4; D is unresolved. Looked up from germline, CDR1 is MNHEY and CDR2 is SVGAGI. Deletions cut 5 bases from V and 5 bases from J, with 12 bases between. CDR3 length: 14 amino acids. The CDR3, as DNA: TGTGCCAGCAGTATCTTCCAGGCGAATGAAAAACTGTTTTTT. This sequence encodes CASSIFQANEKLFF.

This clone came up once. The chain recombines TRBV27 with TRBJ2-7, with 9 bases that match TRBD1. The CDR3 runs 12 residues. The V segment lost 8 bases and the J segment 4 bases; nucleotides outside the gene matches: 3. Germline CDR1 MNHEY, CDR2 SMNVEV (reference sequence). DNA of the CDR3: TGTGCCAGCGGAGACAGGGGGTACGAGCAGTACTTC. Amino acids: CASGDRGYEQYF.

This sequence joins TRBV6-1 and TRBJ1-5, with D perhaps matching TRBD1 (5 bases). V dropped 0 bases and J dropped 3 bases, with 9 bases sitting between them. This CDR3 has 15 amino acids. Looked up from germline, CDR1 is MNHNS and CDR2 is SASEGT. CDR3 coding DNA: TGTGCCAGCAGTGAAGCCGGGGGGGTCAATCAGCCCCAGCATTTT. It translates to CASSEAGGVNQPQHF.

V usage is TRBV7-9 and J usage is TRBJ1-4; D is uncertain. V gave up 5 bases and J gave up 0 bases, with 7 bases separating them. CDR1 and CDR2 from the germline V gene are SEHNR and FQNEAQ (reference sequence). CDR3 size: 14 residues. CDR3 protein: CASSNYATNEKLFF. The CDR3, as DNA: TGTGCCAGCAGCAATTATGCAACTAATGAAAAACTGTTTTTT.

This clone has a single count. This CDR3 reads CATSREAYREWRMNTEAFF. CDR3 coding DNA: TGTGCCACCAGCAGAGAAGCCTACAGGGAATGGAGGATGAACACTGAAGCTTTCTTT. This sequence joins TRBV15 and TRBJ1-1; D possibly corresponds to TRBD1 (6 bases). V shed 0 bases and J shed 0 bases, with 20 bases lying between them. This CDR3 comprises 19 residues. From germline, CDR1 is LNHNV and CDR2 YYDKDF (reference sequence).

The gene calls are TRBV5-1 and TRBJ2-3; tentative D call: TRBD1 (6 bases). The V and J ends lost 3 bases and 2 bases respectively, with 10 bases between them. The CDR3 runs to 14 residues. Germline loops: CDR1 SGHRS, CDR2 YFSETQ. The CDR3 reads CASSSGTITDTQYF. CDR3 coding DNA: TGCGCCAGCAGCTCCGGGACAATCACAGATACGCAGTATTTT. Looking up the rest from reference TRBV5-1 and TRBJ2-3 gives the full variable domain: KAGVTQTPRYLIKTRGQQVTLSCSPISGHRSVSWYQQTPGQGLQFLFEYFSETQRNKGNFPGRFSGRQFSNSRSEMNVSTLELGDSALYLCASSSGTITDTQYFGPGTRLTVL.

CDR3 sequence: CASSSRLAPGYEQYF. The CDR3 DNA is TGTGCCAGCAGCTCACGACTAGCCCCCGGATACGAGCAGTACTTC. The chain employs TRBV13 and TRBJ2-7; 7 bases line up with TRBD2. The CDR3 has 15 amino acids. Germline values: CDR1 PRHDT, CDR2 FYEKMQ (reference sequence). Trimming cost V 4 bases and J 4 bases; bases outside gene matches: 10.

The CDR3 sequence: CASSPALGLGLGDTQYF. CDR3 sequence (DNA): TGCGCCAGCAGCCCGGCCTTGGGGCTAGGATTGGGAGATACGCAGTATTTT. The rearrangement joins TRBV5-1 to TRBJ2-3; perhaps TRBD1 as D (5 bases). The CDR3 loop spans 17 amino acids. V lost 4 bases, J lost 5 bases, and 23 bases lay in between. CDR1 SGHRS and CDR2 YFSETQ come from the germline V gene.

This chain links TRBV6-1 with TRBJ1-6, with 7 nucleotides matching TRBD1. The junction had 7 bases not matched to a gene; V was cut back by 1 base and J by 10 bases. Looked up from germline, CDR1 is MNHNS and CDR2 is SASEGT. The CDR3 is 15 residues long. DNA for the CDR3: TGTGCCAGCAGTGAAGACAGGGGAATCTTATCACCCCTCCACTTT. It is translated as CASSEDRGILSPLHF.

CDR3 in amino acids: CASSLAGFEQYF. CDR3 in DNA: TGTGCCAGCAGCCTCGCAGGTTTCGAGCAGTACTTC. The chain couples TRBV6-6 to TRBJ2-7; no definite D call. The CDR3 contains 12 residues. In germline, CDR1 is MNHNY, CDR2 SVGAGI (reference sequence). Trimming stripped 6 bases from V and 6 bases from J, with 12 bases between.

V gene TRBV4-2 combines with J gene TRBJ1-5, with a possible D match to TRBD1 (5 bases). Trimming pared 0 bases from V and 6 bases from J, leaving 12 bases between. This CDR3 contains 15 residues. Germline CDR1 LGHNA, CDR2 YNFKEQ. DNA of the CDR3: TGTGCCAGCAGCCAAGATCGCGGGAGGGGTCAGCCCCAGCATTTT. This gives the protein CASSQDRGRGQPQHF.

This chain uses TRBV9 with TRBJ2-7, with 7 bases lining up with TRBD1. V dropped 4 bases and J dropped 3; count of bases not matched to a gene: 10. This CDR3 spans 15 amino acids. Germline-derived CDR1 and CDR2 are SGDLS and YYNGEE. CDR3 nucleotides: TGTGCCAGCAGCCCCCGGGACAGCCTCAACTACGAGCAGTACTTC. This sequence encodes CASSPRDSLNYEQYF.